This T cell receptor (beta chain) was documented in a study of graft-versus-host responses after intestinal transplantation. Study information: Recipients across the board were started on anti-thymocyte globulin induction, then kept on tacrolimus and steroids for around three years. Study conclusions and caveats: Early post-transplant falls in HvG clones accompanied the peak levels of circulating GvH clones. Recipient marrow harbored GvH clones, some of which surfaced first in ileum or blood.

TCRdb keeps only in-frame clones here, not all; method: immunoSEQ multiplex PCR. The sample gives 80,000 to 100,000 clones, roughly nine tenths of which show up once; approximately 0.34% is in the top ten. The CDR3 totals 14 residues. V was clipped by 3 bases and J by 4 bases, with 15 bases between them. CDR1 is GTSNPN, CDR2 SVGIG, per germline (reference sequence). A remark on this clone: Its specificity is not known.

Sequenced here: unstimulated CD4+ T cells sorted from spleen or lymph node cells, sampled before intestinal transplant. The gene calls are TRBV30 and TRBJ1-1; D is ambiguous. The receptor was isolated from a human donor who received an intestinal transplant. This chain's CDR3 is CAWRGPRESTEAFF. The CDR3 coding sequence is TGTGCCTGGAGAGGCCCGCGGGAAAGCACTGAAGCTTTCTTT.